This T cell receptor beta chain is from a study of blood T cell repertoires in COVID-19. Overall study context: Acute and convalescent COVID-19 specimens originated in the United States, Italy and Spain. The cDNA or gDNA used as material had been derived from T cells, B-cell-depleted T cells, or PBMCs.

In the original processing: How many nucleated cells were present was estimated from reference gene primer amplification. Clones were read by immunoSEQ multiplex PCR, and TCRdb kept only the in-frame ones, dropping some. V, J and clone size are taken as reported in that table, and D and trimming were inferred from the DNA itself. The sample includes more than 110,000 clones, about 76% of them seen just once. Per the germline V gene, CDR1 is ENHRY and CDR2 is SYGVKD. The V and J ends lost 0 bases and 7 bases respectively, with 18 bases between them. The CDR3 runs to 16 residues. This sequence joins TRBV10-3 and TRBJ2-5, with D perhaps TRBD2 (5 bases). The sequencing input was peripheral blood. The TCR comes from a man older than 75 with acute or convalescent COVID-19. The DNA for the CDR3 is TGTGCCATCAGTGAGTCAAGAGGAGGAGGACCAGTGACCCAGTACTTC. Encoded protein: CAISESRGGGPVTQYF.